This T cell receptor beta chain was recovered during a study of blood T cell repertoires in COVID-19. The wider study: Sites in the United States, Italy and Spain provided acute and convalescent COVID-19 samples. Sample material is recorded as cDNA or gDNA derived from T cells, B-cell-depleted T cells, or PBMCs.

Per the study methods: Amplifying reference gene primers gave estimates of nucleated cell counts. Sequencing was performed with immunoSEQ multiplex PCR; in TCRdb, only in-frame clones are kept and a portion is missing. The V and J calls and clone size come from that table; D and trimming were worked out from the DNA. This table has 200,000 or so clones, about 88% appearing once. Between the trimmed V and J ends, which lost 2 bases and 1 base, there was a span of 15 bases. The CDR3 contains 16 residues. Germline V gene data show CDR1 as SGHRS and CDR2 as YFSETQ. Source material: peripheral blood. The receptor's source is a woman in her 40s who had recovered from COVID-19. V gene TRBV5-1 combines with J gene TRBJ1-1; D is perhaps TRBD1 (6 bases). The CDR3 nucleotides are TGCGCCAGCAGCTTCAGTCGGGACACCCCGAACACTGAAGCTTTCTTT. This sequence encodes CASSFSRDTPNTEAFF.